This passage covers 18 T cell receptor beta chains from one sample sequenced in a study of CXCR3-negative and CXCR3-positive naive CD8 T cells. General study points: Against CXCR3-negative naive cells, CXCR3-positive naive cells showed more hydrophobic TRB CDR3s.

Which antigens these TCRs recognize remains unknown. The method, 5' RACE with UMI labels, was used to prepare the TRB cDNA libraries. TCRdb re-called the 5' RACE reads; one entry per CDR3 protein, DNA not given. The ten top clones account for 0.45% to 0.6%, within a sample of about 150,000 distinct CDR3 sequences. Sequenced input: naive CXCR3+ CD8+ T cells from blood. Subset defined: CD45RO-CCR7+CD27+CD95- naive CD8+ T cells expressing CXCR3 (TNR3+). The source of these receptors is a human donor in good health. Some clones in this sample may be carry-over from other donors' samples.

J is TRBJ2-5 and V is TRBV12-3 or TRBV12-4. The CDR3 runs 14 residues. CDR3 residues: CASSSGTFLETQYF.

The chain has TRBV3-1 and TRBJ2-3; TCRdb returns TRBD2, unconfirmable since there is no DNA. The CDR3 is 16 residues long. Germline loops: CDR1 LGHDT, CDR2 YNNKEL (reference sequence). CDR3 protein: CASSQAQAGVTDTQYF.

The V and J genes are TRBV28 and TRBJ2-2. This CDR3 has 14 amino acids. CDR1 and CDR2 from the germline V gene are MDHEN and SYDVKM. The CDR3 reads CASSFRTTTGELFF.

The chain joins TRBV7-9 to TRBJ2-7; the TCRdb D gene call, TRBD1, has no DNA to confirm it. CDR1 and CDR2 (germline): SEHNR, FQNEAQ (reference sequence). The CDR3 loop spans 16 amino acids. CDR3 residues: CASSENTGQDLYEQYF.

The chain employs TRBV20-1 and TRBJ2-3; TCRdb's assignment of TRBD1 cannot be checked, as there is no DNA. There are 16 residues in the CDR3. The V gene's germline CDR1 is DFQATT and CDR2 SNEGSKA (reference sequence). Here the CDR3 reads CSARVRGSASTDTQYF.

The chain recombines TRBV6-2 or TRBV6-3 with TRBJ2-2; TCRdb returns TRBD2, unconfirmable since there is no DNA. From germline, CDR1 is MNHEY and CDR2 SVGEGT. CDR3 length: 14 residues. CDR3 amino acids: CASSVNSGVGELFF.

CDR3 loop: CASSLLTSGTDTQYF. The chain carries TRBV7-9 and TRBJ2-3; there is no DNA to check the TCRdb D call of TRBD2. This CDR3 has 15 residues. Per germline, CDR1 SEHNR and CDR2 FQNEAQ (reference sequence).

The rearrangement joins TRBV3-1 to TRBJ2-5; TCRdb calls TRBD2, which cannot be checked without DNA. The CDR3 is made up of 18 amino acids. Germline CDR1 LGHDT, CDR2 YNNKEL (reference sequence). The CDR3 here is CASSLASGGSLLSETQYF.

The V gene is TRBV20-1, the J gene TRBJ2-7. CDR1 DFQATT and CDR2 SNEGSKA come from the germline V gene (reference sequence). CDR3 size: 14 residues. The CDR3 is CSAETSGGVYEQYF.

The chain uses TRBV12-5 and TRBJ1-2; TCRdb reports TRBD1, a call that lacks DNA to check it against. This CDR3 comprises 17 residues. The germline V gene encodes CDR1 LGHNT and CDR2 FRNRAP. The CDR3 loop reads CASGLEGTAAVHYGYTF.

The chain joins TRBV14 to TRBJ2-1; TCRdb picks TRBD2, but there is no DNA to check that call. Per germline, CDR1 SGHDN and CDR2 FVKESK. This CDR3 spans 18 amino acids. CDR3: CASSQGKAGGPKGNEQFF.

The V call is TRBV23-1, the J call TRBJ1-2; TCRdb designates TRBD1, a call that cannot be tested without DNA. TRBV23-1 is reported as an ORF; its role is uncertain. The CDR3 is 19 amino acids. The CDR3 here is CASSQSRPGTGVPNYGYTF.

The chain joins TRBV12-3 or TRBV12-4 to TRBJ2-7; lacking DNA, the TRBD1 call made by TCRdb goes unchecked. The CDR3 covers 11 residues. The CDR3 sequence is CASSGDREQYF.

This chain links TRBV28 with TRBJ1-2. CDR1 is MDHEN and CDR2 is SYDVKM in the germline V gene. CDR3 length: 18 residues. The CDR3: CASSSPLPPGVLGYGYTF.

This chain joins TRBV6-5 and TRBJ2-7. Looked up from germline, CDR1 is MNHEY and CDR2 is SVGAGI. The CDR3 spans 15 residues. The CDR3 protein is CASSYSSWGSYEQYF.

This rearrangement joins TRBV7-2 to TRBJ1-2. The CDR3 spans 15 residues. CDR1 and CDR2 (germline): SGHTA, FQGNSA. Here the CDR3 reads CASSFLTLDSYGYTF.

The chain is built from TRBV29-1 and TRBJ2-2; no DNA is available, so the TRBD2 call from TCRdb remains unchecked. Germline lookup yields CDR1 SQVTM and CDR2 ANQGSEA. The CDR3 loop spans 12 amino acids. CDR3: CSVPSPTGELFF.

The J gene is TRBJ2-3, the V gene TRBV7-9. This CDR3 spans 15 amino acids. Germline V CDR1 and CDR2: SEHNR, FQNEAQ (reference sequence). CDR3 sequence: CASSLAVHGTDTQYF.